The rows below give T cell receptor beta chains drawn from one sample of a study of cytomegalovirus exposure and HLA in healthy donors. Method: immunoSEQ multiplex PCR; TCRdb's copy keeps in-frame clones and lacks some. This sample has 150,000 to 200,000 clones, with about four fifths found just once. What was sequenced was PBMCs. All receptors derive from a young man in good health and CMV-seronegative. CDR3s include the opening cysteine and the closing phenylalanine or tryptophan. The order of the fields is V gene, clone size, J gene, D gene, CDR3 DNA, CDR3 protein. A D gene is named only where the DNA matches it firmly. Clone sizes are given selectively: once, few, many, or a class where the clone is expanded.

TRBV18,NA,TRBJ1-2,TRBD1,TGTGCCAGCTCACCTAGGGACAGGCAACCTTATGGCTACACCTTC,CASSPRDRQPYGYTF
TRBV27,NA,TRBJ2-2,TRBD2,TGTGCCAGCAGTTTAATGACTAGCGGGAGTATGCTGTTTTTT,CASSLMTSGSMLFF
TRBV10-3,few,TRBJ1-2,TRBD1,TGTGCCAGCAGTAAAAACCCTACCCCGGGACAGGGGAACGGCTACACCTTC,CASSKNPTPGQGNGYTF
TRBV9,NA,TRBJ2-1,NA,TGTGCCAGCAGCGCTAGCAGAGACTCCTACAATGAGCAGTTCTTC,CASSASRDSYNEQFF
TRBV13,once,TRBJ1-1,NA,TGTGCCAGCAGCTCAGGGAATCGGGACACTGAAGCTTTCTTT,CASSSGNRDTEAFF
TRBV7-9,NA,TRBJ1-2,TRBD1,TGTTCCAGCAGCGATGACAGGGGGCTGAGCTATGGCTACACCTTC,CSSSDDRGLSYGYTF
TRBV11-2,NA,TRBJ2-3,TRBD2,TGTGCCAGCAGTTTACATACTAGCGCGACTAGCACAGATACGCAGTATTTT,CASSLHTSATSTDTQYF
TRBV7-2,NA,TRBJ1-4,TRBD1,TGTGCCAGCAGCTTAGTAGGGGGCTTGGATGAAAAACTGTTTTTT,CASSLVGGLDEKLFF
TRBV9,once,TRBJ2-7,TRBD1,TGTGCCAGCAGCGTCGGACAGGCACCTACCCACGAGCAGTACTTC,CASSVGQAPTHEQYF
TRBV4-3,NA,TRBJ2-3,NA,TGCGCCAGCAGTCAAGAGCATCAGACAAGCACAGATACGCAGTATTTT,CASSQEHQTSTDTQYF
TRBV5-6,NA,TRBJ2-2,TRBD1,TGTGCCAGCAGGCCACAGGGGGTTTTAGTCGGGGAGCTGTTTTTT,CASRPQGVLVGELFF
TRBV28,NA,TRBJ1-1,NA,TGTGCCAGCAGTTTAAGCAACAGGAACACTGAAGCTTTCTTT,CASSLSNRNTEAFF
TRBV5-5,few,TRBJ2-2,NA,TGTGCCAGCAGCTTCGTCCCCGAGACTGCGTTTTTT,CASSFVPETAFF
TRBV27,NA,TRBJ2-5,NA,TGTGCCAGCAGTAGCACAGGGAGGGCGACCCAGTACTTC,CASSSTGRATQYF
TRBV6-1,few,TRBJ1-2,TRBD1,TGTGCCAGCAGTGAAGGGGGGGACAGGATGGTCTATGGCTACACCTTC,CASSEGGDRMVYGYTF
TRBV18,NA,TRBJ1-3,NA,TGTGCCAGCTCACCACCGGCCCCACAGGTTCCTGGAAACACCATATATTTT,CASSPPAPQVPGNTIYF
TRBV5-4,NA,TRBJ2-2,NA,TGTGCCAGCAGCTCGATCCAATACGGGTCCTACTCTTGGAACACCGGGGAGCTGTTTTTT,CASSSIQYGSYSWNTGELFF
TRBV27,NA,TRBJ1-1,NA,TGTGCCAGCAGTTTAAGGGGGAGCACTGAAGCTTTCTTT,CASSLRGSTEAFF
TRBV11-3,NA,TRBJ2-5,TRBD1,TGTGCCAGCAGCGACACCTGGACAGGGGATTTGGAGACCCAGTACTTC,CASSDTWTGDLETQYF
TRBV5-1,NA,TRBJ2-5,NA,TGCGCCAGCAGCTTGAGGCAGGGAGAGACCCAGTACTTC,CASSLRQGETQYF
TRBV15,NA,TRBJ1-1,TRBD1,TGTGCCACCAGCAGAGAGACAGGGGGTCCGGAAGCTTTCTTT,CATSRETGGPEAFF
TRBV2,few,TRBJ2-3,NA,TGTGCCAGCAGTTTCACCACAGGCCTCAGCACAGATACGCAGTATTTT,CASSFTTGLSTDTQYF
TRBV10-1,NA,TRBJ2-3,NA,TGCGCCAGCAGTGATTCGAGACAGGTCACAGATACGCAGTATTTT,CASSDSRQVTDTQYF
TRBV19,NA,TRBJ2-7,NA,TGTGCCAGTAGTGCTCGACAGGGGAGGGCTGGCGAGCAGTACTTC,CASSARQGRAGEQYF
TRBV5-1,NA,TRBJ1-1,TRBD1,TGCGCCAGCACCGACAGGGGGCCCACTGAAGCTTTCTTT,CASTDRGPTEAFF
TRBV7-6,NA,TRBJ2-2,NA,TGTGCCAGCAGCCCCAACAGGGCCGGGGAGCTGTTTTTT,CASSPNRAGELFF
TRBV27,NA,TRBJ2-7,TRBD1,TGTGCCAGCAGTTACGTCCCGGGACAGGGGGGGACCTACGAGCAGTACTTC,CASSYVPGQGGTYEQYF
TRBV7-8,NA,TRBJ1-5,NA,TGTGCCAGCGGCGAAACAGGGTCCGAGCAGCCCCAGCATTTT,CASGETGSEQPQHF
TRBV7-9,NA,TRBJ1-1,NA,TGTTCCAGCAGCAAAACTAACACTGAAGCTTTCTTT,CSSSKTNTEAFF
TRBV29-1,NA,TRBJ2-1,NA,TGCAGCGTTGAAATTCTTTACAATGAGCAGTTCTTC,CSVEILYNEQFF
TRBV9,NA,TRBJ2-7,NA,TGTGCCAGCAGCCCCGATCATAACGCGAGTCCTGGCTCCTACGAGCAGTACTTC,CASSPDHNASPGSYEQYF
TRBV15,NA,TRBJ2-7,TRBD2,TGTGCCACCAGCAGAGAACTAGCGGGAGGAACTCCCTACGAGCAGTACTTC,CATSRELAGGTPYEQYF
TRBV4-3,few,TRBJ2-7,TRBD2,TGCGCCAGCAGCTCCCACCGCGCGAGCGGGGAGACCTACGAGCAGTACTTC,CASSSHRASGETYEQYF
TRBV7-9,few,TRBJ1-4,NA,TGTGCCAGCAGCTTATTTTTAACCGGAGGCTTTAATGAAAAACTGTTTTTT,CASSLFLTGGFNEKLFF
TRBV30,NA,TRBJ2-3,TRBD2,TGTGCCTGGAACAGTGTAGCGGGGATTAGCACAGATACGCAGTATTTT,CAWNSVAGISTDTQYF
TRBV7-9,NA,TRBJ2-2,TRBD1,TGTGCCAGCAGCTCGTGGGGACAGGGGTCCACCGGGGAGCTGTTTTTT,CASSSWGQGSTGELFF
TRBV7-2,once,TRBJ1-6,NA,TGTGCCAGCAGCCTAAGTCGGGGGGGAAATGGTTCACCCCTCCACTTT,CASSLSRGGNGSPLHF
TRBV10-1,NA,TRBJ1-1,NA,TGCGCCAGCAGTGAGTCTAGAGAGAACACTGAAGCTTTCTTT,CASSESRENTEAFF
TRBV11-2,once,TRBJ2-3,NA,TGTGCCAGCAGCTTCGGGGAGGGCACAGATACGCAGTATTTT,CASSFGEGTDTQYF
TRBV27,NA,TRBJ2-4,NA,TGTGCCAGCAGTTTCGGGAGTAAAAACATTCAGTACTTC,CASSFGSKNIQYF
TRBV6-5,NA,TRBJ2-3,TRBD1,TGTGCCAGCAGAAAACAGGGGTTGGTAGATACGCAGTATTTT,CASRKQGLVDTQYF
TRBV7-6,NA,TRBJ1-6,NA,TGTGCCAGCAGCTCCCGTGGGGGGACGCGCGCCTATAATTCACCCCTCCACTTT,CASSSRGGTRAYNSPLHF
TRBV19,NA,TRBJ2-5,TRBD2,TGTGCCAGTAGTATAGGAGGAGCGGGGGGGTTCCAAGAGACCCAGTACTTC,CASSIGGAGGFQETQYF
TRBV6-1,NA,TRBJ2-7,NA,TGTGCCAGCAGTGAACAGATTGCCTACGAGCAGTACTTC,CASSEQIAYEQYF
TRBV7-9,NA,TRBJ2-7,NA,TGTGCCAGCAGCTCTGGCACCTACGAGCAGTACTTC,CASSSGTYEQYF
TRBV11-2,NA,TRBJ2-1,TRBD1,TGTGCCAGCAGCCCGCGGACAGGGCAGGTCAATGAGCAGTTCTTC,CASSPRTGQVNEQFF
TRBV28,NA,TRBJ1-3,NA,TGTGCCAGCAGTACGGGTGGAAACACCATATATTTT,CASSTGGNTIYF
TRBV5-4,NA,TRBJ2-1,TRBD1,TGTGCCAGCAGCTTGGAGGGGGCGGCAGGCAATGAGCAGTTCTTC,CASSLEGAAGNEQFF